These 18 T cell receptor beta chains came from one sample sequenced in a study of cytomegalovirus exposure and HLA in healthy donors. 13 Jbeta primers and 60 Vbeta primers were used for the PCR. TCRdb's copy holds only in-frame clones and misses some; the assay was immunoSEQ multiplex PCR. The sample shows about 75,000 clones, around 84% of them seen only once. Sample: PBMCs. The origin of the receptors is a man between 70 and 80 years old in good health and CMV-seropositive.

The chain joins TRBV6-5 to TRBJ1-2; D remains unclear. The CDR3 totals 13 residues. The V end lost 3 bases, the J end lost 0 bases, and 5 bases lay between the germline ends. In germline, CDR1 is MNHEY, CDR2 SVGAGI. The chain's CDR3 is CASSYGANYGYTF. For the CDR3, the DNA is TGTGCCAGCAGTTATGGAGCTAACTATGGCTACACCTTC.

This clone was counted a single time. V and J are TRBV19 and TRBJ1-5; possibly TRBD1 for D (5 bases). Trimming left V 4 bases short and J 5 bases short, with 12 bases between. There are 14 residues in the CDR3. From germline, CDR1 is LNHDA and CDR2 SQIVND (reference sequence). DNA for the CDR3: TGTGCCAGTAGTACGCAGGGTATGGATCAGCCCCAGCATTTT. Encoded protein: CASSTQGMDQPQHF.

The J gene is TRBJ1-4, the V gene TRBV7-9; 7 nucleotides line up with TRBD1. The CDR3 has 15 amino acids. Losses at the gene ends were 8 bases for V and 0 bases for J; bases not matched to a gene: 6. Germline V gene sequence: CDR1 SEHNR, CDR2 FQNEAQ (reference sequence). The CDR3 here is CASGRQGTTNEKLFF. DNA for the CDR3: TGTGCCAGCGGCAGACAGGGCACAACTAATGAAAAACTGTTTTTT.

The chain has TRBV5-1 and TRBJ2-7; TRBD2 matches 9 bases. The trim removed 5 bases at V and 2 bases at J, leaving 5 bases unmatched. The CDR3 runs to 14 residues. Germline V gene sequence: CDR1 SGHRS, CDR2 YFSETQ. The CDR3 DNA sequence: TGCGCCAGCAGGGAGAGCGGGGGGACCTACGAGCAGTACTTC. Its protein product is CASRESGGTYEQYF.

The chain employs TRBV7-2 and TRBJ2-7; 9 positions match TRBD2. The CDR3 contains 15 residues. Losses at the gene ends were 2 bases for V and 4 bases for J; bases not matched to a gene: 6. Germline CDR1 SGHTA, CDR2 FQGNSA. The CDR3 DNA sequence: TGTGCCAGCAGCTTATTGGCTAGCGGGACTTACGAGCAGTACTTC. This gives the protein CASSLLASGTYEQYF.

The CDR3 region has the DNA TGTGCCAGCTCACTAGGGACAGCCGACTCCTACGAGCAGTACTTC. Translation: CASSLGTADSYEQYF. V usage is TRBV18 and J usage is TRBJ2-7; 7 nucleotides align to TRBD1. The V and J ends lost 4 bases and 0 bases, in that order; junction bases with no gene match: 6. The CDR3 loop spans 15 amino acids. Germline V gene sequence: CDR1 KGHSH, CDR2 LQKENI.

The chain is built from TRBV10-2 and TRBJ1-2; D gene unclear. This CDR3 has 14 amino acids. Germline CDR1 reads WSHSY; CDR2 reads SAAADI. V lost 6 bases and J lost 0, with 11 bases in between. DNA for the CDR3: TGCGCCAGCAGATTGACCGGGACTAACTATGGCTACACCTTC. This gives the protein CASRLTGTNYGYTF.

The chain couples TRBV6-1 to TRBJ1-2; D not resolved. Germline CDR1 and CDR2: MNHNS and SASEGT. This CDR3 contains 13 residues. V lost 5 bases to trimming and J lost 0 bases, with 7 bases between them. CDR3 DNA: TGTGCCAGCAGTCGCCAGACTAACTATGGCTACACCTTC. It specifies CASSRQTNYGYTF.

The CDR3: CASSSRAGGYNEQFF. Here the CDR3 DNA reads TGTGCCAGCAGCTCGAGGGCGGGAGGGTACAATGAGCAGTTCTTC. The rearrangement uses TRBV7-2 and TRBJ2-1; TRBD2 matches at 9 bases. From germline, CDR1 is SGHTA and CDR2 FQGNSA. The trim removed 4 bases at V and 4 bases at J, leaving 5 bases unmatched. The CDR3 contains 15 residues.

The CDR3 loop is CASRWDTSPSYEQYF. Here the CDR3 DNA reads TGTGCCAGCAGGTGGGACACGTCTCCCTCCTACGAGCAGTACTTC. This chain connects TRBV2 to TRBJ2-7, with a possible D match to TRBD1 (6 bases). V lost 6 bases and J lost 0, with 15 bases in between. The CDR3 length is 15 residues. Germline CDR1 SNHLY, CDR2 FYNNEI.

The chain carries TRBV7-9 and TRBJ2-3; D remains unclear. V lost 3 bases and J lost 2, with 9 bases in between. CDR1 and CDR2 (germline): SEHNR, FQNEAQ (reference sequence). The CDR3 totals 14 residues. This CDR3 is CASSFQSYTDTQYF. The CDR3 DNA reads TGTGCCAGCAGCTTTCAGTCTTACACAGATACGCAGTATTTT.

This chain uses TRBV6-1 with TRBJ2-5; maybe TRBD2 (5 bases). Germline CDR1 and CDR2: MNHNS and SASEGT. Trimming removed 2 bases from V and 0 bases from J, with 10 bases in between. CDR3 length: 15 amino acids. As DNA, the CDR3 is TGTGCCAGCAGTGAACAGTCGGGGTACCAAGAGACCCAGTACTTC. Translated, it gives CASSEQSGYQETQYF.

The chain recombines TRBV20-1 with TRBJ2-1; D is uncertain. The germline V gene encodes CDR1 DFQATT and CDR2 SNEGSKA (reference sequence). Trimming cost V 1 base and J 9 bases, with 7 bases left between them. The CDR3 spans 11 residues. The CDR3 DNA sequence: TGCAGTGCTAGAGGCGCCGGTGAGCAGTTCTTC. This translates into CSARGAGEQFF.

This clone was counted once. This rearrangement joins TRBV4-1 to TRBJ2-5, with 12 bases that match TRBD2. There are 17 residues in the CDR3. In germline, CDR1 is MGHRA, CDR2 YSYEKL. Trimming cost V 3 bases and J 4 bases; bases outside gene matches: 9. CDR3: CASSQGPLAGGAETQYF. In DNA, the CDR3 is TGCGCCAGCAGCCAGGGACCACTAGCGGGAGGAGCAGAGACCCAGTACTTC.

The chain is built from TRBV28 and TRBJ2-7; TRBD1 aligns across 8 bases. Germline V lookup: CDR1 MDHEN, CDR2 SYDVKM. The CDR3 is 13 residues long. V was pared by 5 bases and J by 6 bases, with 6 bases of the junction left unmatched. The CDR3 nucleotides are TGTGCCAGCAGTATCGGACAGGGCCCCGAGCAGTACTTC. Its translation is CASSIGQGPEQYF.

Notes on this clone: A junction end diverges from the germline sequence, so it may reflect a read error. The chain employs TRBV2 and TRBJ2-5; maybe TRBD1 (6 bases). Germline CDR1 SNHLY, CDR2 FYNNEI. The CDR3 is 12 amino acids. The CDR3 DNA reads as TGTGCCGGCAGGGGCCTCGGAGAGACCCAGTACTTC. Translating gives CAGRGLGETQYF.

The genes are TRBV10-2 and TRBJ2-1; a weak D match, TRBD2 (5 bases). This CDR3 contains 15 residues. V was shortened by 6 bases and J by 2 bases, with 14 bases between the two germline ends. Germline values: CDR1 WSHSY, CDR2 SAAADI. CDR3: CASRVGSTPYNEQFF. Written as DNA, the CDR3 is TGCGCCAGCAGAGTAGGGAGTACGCCCTACAATGAGCAGTTCTTC.

Notes on this clone: The same CDR3 also results from other DNA sequences found in this sample. This chain joins TRBV9 and TRBJ1-3; D is ambiguous. With 0 bases removed from V and 0 bases from J, the gap between germline ends came to 4 bases. The length of the CDR3 is 14 residues. Per the germline V gene, CDR1 is SGDLS and CDR2 is YYNGEE. CDR3 residues: CASSVAGSGNTIYF. Written as DNA, the CDR3 is TGTGCCAGCAGCGTAGCAGGCTCTGGAAACACCATATATTTT.